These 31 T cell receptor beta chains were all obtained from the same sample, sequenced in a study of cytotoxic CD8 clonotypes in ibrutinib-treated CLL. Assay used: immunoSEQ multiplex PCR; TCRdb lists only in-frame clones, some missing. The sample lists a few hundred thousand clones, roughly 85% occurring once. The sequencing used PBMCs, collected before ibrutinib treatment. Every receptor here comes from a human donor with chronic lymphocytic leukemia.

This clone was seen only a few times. CDR3 sequence reads: CASSPPGTVGREAFF. CDR3 bases: TGTGCCAGCAGCCCGCCCGGGACAGTAGGGCGAGAAGCTTTCTTT. The J gene is TRBJ1-1, the V gene TRBV7-9; 7 bases are shared with TRBD1. From germline, CDR1 is SEHNR and CDR2 FQNEAQ (reference sequence). The CDR3 covers 15 residues. Trimming at V came to 5 bases and at J to 8 bases, leaving 14 bases not matched to a gene.

The CDR3 DNA follows: TGTGCCAGCAGCCAATTCGGGGATCCGGGGGATACGCAGTATTTT. It specifies CASSQFGDPGDTQYF. The V call is TRBV4-2, the J call TRBJ2-3; possible D gene TRBD2, 5 bases. The CDR3 covers 15 residues. The V gene lost 2 bases and the J gene lost 6 bases, with 15 bases spanning the gap. Germline CDR1 LGHNA, CDR2 YNFKEQ.

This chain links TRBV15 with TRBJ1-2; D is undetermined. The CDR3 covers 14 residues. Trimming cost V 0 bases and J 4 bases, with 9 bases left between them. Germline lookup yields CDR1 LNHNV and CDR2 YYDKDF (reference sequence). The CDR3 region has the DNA TGTGCCACCAGCAGAGATCGGGCGCGCTATGGCTACACCTTC. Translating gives CATSRDRARYGYTF.

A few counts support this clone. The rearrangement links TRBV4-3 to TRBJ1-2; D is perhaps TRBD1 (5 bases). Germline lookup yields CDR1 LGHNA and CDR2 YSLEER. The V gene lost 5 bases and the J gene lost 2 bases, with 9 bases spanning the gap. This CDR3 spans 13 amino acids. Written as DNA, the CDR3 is TGCGCCAGCAGCGAACAGGAGAACTATGGCTACACCTTC. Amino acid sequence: CASSEQENYGYTF.

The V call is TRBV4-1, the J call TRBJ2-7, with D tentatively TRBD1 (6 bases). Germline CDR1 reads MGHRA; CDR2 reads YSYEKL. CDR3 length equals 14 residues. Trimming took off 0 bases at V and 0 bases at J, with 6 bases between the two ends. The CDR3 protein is CASSQDRGSYEQYF. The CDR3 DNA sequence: TGCGCCAGCAGCCAAGACAGGGGCTCCTACGAGCAGTACTTC.

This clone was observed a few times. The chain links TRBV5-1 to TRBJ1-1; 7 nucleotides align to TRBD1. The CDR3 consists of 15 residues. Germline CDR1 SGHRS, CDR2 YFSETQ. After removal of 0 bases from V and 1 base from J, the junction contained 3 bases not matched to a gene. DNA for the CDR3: TGCGCCAGCAGCTTGGAGGGACAGACGAACACTGAAGCTTTCTTT. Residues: CASSLEGQTNTEAFF.

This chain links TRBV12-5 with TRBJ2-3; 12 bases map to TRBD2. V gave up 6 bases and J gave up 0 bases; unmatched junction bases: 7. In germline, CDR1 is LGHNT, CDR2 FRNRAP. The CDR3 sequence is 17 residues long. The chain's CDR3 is CASGGTSGYVSTDTQYF. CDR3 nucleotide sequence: TGTGCTAGTGGCGGGACTAGCGGGTATGTTAGCACAGATACGCAGTATTTT. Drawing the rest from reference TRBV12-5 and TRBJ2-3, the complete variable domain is DARVTQTPRHKVTEMGQEVTMRCQPILGHNTVFWYRQTMMQGLELLAYFRNRAPLDDSGMPKDRFSAEMPDATLATLKIQPSEPRDSAVYFCASGGTSGYVSTDTQYFGPGTRLTVL.

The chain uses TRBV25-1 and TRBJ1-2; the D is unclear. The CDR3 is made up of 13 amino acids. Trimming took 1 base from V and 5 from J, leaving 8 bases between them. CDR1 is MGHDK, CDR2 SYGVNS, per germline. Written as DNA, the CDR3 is TGTGCCAGCAGTGAATTTTCCTTATATGGCTACACCTTC. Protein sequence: CASSEFSLYGYTF.

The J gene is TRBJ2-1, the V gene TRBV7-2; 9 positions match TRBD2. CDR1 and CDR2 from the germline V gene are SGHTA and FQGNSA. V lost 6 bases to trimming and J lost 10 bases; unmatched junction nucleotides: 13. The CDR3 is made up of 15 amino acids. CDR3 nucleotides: TGTGCCAGCAGACAGGTCGGTGCGGGAGGGGCGGAGCAGTTCTTC. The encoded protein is CASRQVGAGGAEQFF.

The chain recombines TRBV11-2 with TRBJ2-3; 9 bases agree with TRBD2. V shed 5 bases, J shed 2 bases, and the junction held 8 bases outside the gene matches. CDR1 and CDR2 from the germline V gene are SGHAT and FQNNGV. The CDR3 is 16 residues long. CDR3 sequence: CASSSLRGGDTDTQYF. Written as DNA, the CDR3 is TGTGCCAGCAGCAGCTTGCGGGGGGGTGACACAGATACGCAGTATTTT. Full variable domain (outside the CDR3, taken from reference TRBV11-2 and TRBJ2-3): EAGVAQSPRYKIIEKRQSVAFWCNPISGHATLYWYQQILGQGPKLLIQFQNNGVVDDSQLPKDRFSAERLKGVDSTLKIQPAKLEDSAVYLCASSSLRGGDTDTQYFGPGTRLTVL.

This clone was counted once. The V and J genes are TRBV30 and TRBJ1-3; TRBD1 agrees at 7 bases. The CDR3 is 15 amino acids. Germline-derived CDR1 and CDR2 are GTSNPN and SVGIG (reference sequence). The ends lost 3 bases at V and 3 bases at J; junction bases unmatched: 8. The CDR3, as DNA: TGTGCCTGGAGCCTCACAGGGGCGAGTGGAAACACCATATATTTT. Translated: CAWSLTGASGNTIYF.

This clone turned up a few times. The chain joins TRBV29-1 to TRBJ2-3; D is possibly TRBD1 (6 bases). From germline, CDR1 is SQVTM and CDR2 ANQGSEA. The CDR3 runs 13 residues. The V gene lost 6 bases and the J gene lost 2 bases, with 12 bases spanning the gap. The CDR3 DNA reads TGCAGCGTCGGTCAGGGGATCACAGATACGCAGTATTTT. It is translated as CSVGQGITDTQYF.

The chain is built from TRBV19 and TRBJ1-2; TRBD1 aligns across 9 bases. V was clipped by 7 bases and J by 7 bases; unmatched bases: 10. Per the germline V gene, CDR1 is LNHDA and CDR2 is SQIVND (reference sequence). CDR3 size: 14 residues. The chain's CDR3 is CASTVGQGSIGYTF. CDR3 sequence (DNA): TGTGCCAGTACCGTCGGACAGGGGTCGATTGGCTACACCTTC.

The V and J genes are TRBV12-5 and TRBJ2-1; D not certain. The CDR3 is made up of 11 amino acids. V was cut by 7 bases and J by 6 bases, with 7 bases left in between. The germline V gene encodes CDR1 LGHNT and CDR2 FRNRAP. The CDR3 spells CASEFFNEQFF. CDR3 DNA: TGTGCTAGTGAGTTTTTCAATGAGCAGTTCTTC.

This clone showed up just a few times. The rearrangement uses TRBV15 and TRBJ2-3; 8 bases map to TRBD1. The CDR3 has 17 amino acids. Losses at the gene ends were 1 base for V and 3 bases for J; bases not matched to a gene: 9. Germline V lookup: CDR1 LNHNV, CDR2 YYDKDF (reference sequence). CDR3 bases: TGTGCCACCAGCAGAGCGCCCCGACAGGGGATTACAGATACGCAGTATTTT. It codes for CATSRAPRQGITDTQYF.

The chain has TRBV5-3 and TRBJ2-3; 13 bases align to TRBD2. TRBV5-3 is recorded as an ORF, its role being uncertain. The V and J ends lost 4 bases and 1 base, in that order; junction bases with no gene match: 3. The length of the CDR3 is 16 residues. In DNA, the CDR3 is TGTGCCAGAAGCAAGGGGACTAGCGGGGGCACAGATACGCAGTATTTT. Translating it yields CARSKGTSGGTDTQYF.

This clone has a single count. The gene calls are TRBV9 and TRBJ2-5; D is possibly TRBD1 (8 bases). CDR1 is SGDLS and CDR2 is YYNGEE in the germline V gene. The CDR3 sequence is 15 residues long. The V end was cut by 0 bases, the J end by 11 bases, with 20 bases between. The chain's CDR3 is CASSVEGTGGREQYF. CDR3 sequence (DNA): TGTGCCAGCAGCGTAGAGGGAACAGGGGGGCGGGAGCAGTACTTC.

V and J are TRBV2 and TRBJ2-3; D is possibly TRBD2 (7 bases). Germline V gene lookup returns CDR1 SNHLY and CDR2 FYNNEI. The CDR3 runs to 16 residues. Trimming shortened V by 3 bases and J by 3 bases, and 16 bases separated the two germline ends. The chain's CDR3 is CASSDEGGLWTDTQYF. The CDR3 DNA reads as TGTGCCAGCAGTGATGAGGGGGGGCTGTGGACAGATACGCAGTATTTT. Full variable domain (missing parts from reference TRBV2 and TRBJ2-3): EPEVTQTPSHQVTQMGQEVILRCVPISNHLYFYWYRQILGQKVEFLVSFYNNEISEKSEIFDDQFSVERPDGSNFTLKIRSTKLEDSAMYFCASSDEGGLWTDTQYFGPGTRLTVL.

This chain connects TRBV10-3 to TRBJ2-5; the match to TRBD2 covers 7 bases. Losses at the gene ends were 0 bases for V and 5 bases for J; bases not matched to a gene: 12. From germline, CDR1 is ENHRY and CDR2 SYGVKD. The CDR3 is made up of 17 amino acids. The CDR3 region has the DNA TGTGCCATCAGTGAGTCGGGTAGCGGGCTCCCGGGGGAGACCCAGTACTTC. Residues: CAISESGSGLPGETQYF.

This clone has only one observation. The CDR3 loop reads CASSPGTGFAQGGTQYF. The CDR3, as DNA: TGTGCCAGCAGTCCGGGGACAGGGTTCGCCCAGGGGGGGACCCAGTACTTC. The rearrangement uses TRBV27 and TRBJ2-5; 9 bases line up with TRBD1. Unmatched junction bases numbered 17, after V lost 5 bases and J lost 7 bases. This CDR3 region has 17 residues. Looked up from germline, CDR1 is MNHEY and CDR2 is SMNVEV (reference sequence).

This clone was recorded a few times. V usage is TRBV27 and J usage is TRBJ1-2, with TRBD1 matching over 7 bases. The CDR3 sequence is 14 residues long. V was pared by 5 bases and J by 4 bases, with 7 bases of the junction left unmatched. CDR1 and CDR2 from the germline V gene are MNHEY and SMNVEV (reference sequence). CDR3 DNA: TGTGCCAGCAGTCTGACCAGGGGGACCTATGGCTACACCTTC. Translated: CASSLTRGTYGYTF.

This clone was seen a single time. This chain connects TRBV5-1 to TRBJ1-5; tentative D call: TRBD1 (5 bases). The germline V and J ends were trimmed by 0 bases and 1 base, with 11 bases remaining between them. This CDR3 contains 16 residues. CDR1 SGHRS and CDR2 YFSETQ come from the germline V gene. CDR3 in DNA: TGCGCCAGCAGCTTGGATGGTCAGGGCAGCAATCAGCCCCAGCATTTT. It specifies CASSLDGQGSNQPQHF.

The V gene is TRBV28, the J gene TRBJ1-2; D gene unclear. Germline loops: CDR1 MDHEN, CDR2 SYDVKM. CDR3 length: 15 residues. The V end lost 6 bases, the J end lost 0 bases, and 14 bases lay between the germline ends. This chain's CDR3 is CASRWKGVTNYGYTF. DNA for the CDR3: TGTGCCAGCAGATGGAAAGGAGTTACTAACTATGGCTACACCTTC.

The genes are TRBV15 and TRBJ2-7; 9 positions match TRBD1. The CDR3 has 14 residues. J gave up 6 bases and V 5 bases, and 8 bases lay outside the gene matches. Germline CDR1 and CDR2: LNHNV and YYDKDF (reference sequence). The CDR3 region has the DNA TGTGCCACCAGCCGAACCGGGACAGGGTCCGAGCAGTACTTC. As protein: CATSRTGTGSEQYF.

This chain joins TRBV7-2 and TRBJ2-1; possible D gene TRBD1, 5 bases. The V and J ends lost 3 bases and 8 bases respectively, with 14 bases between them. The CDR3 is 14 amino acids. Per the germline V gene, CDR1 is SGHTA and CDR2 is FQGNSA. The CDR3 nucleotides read TGTGCCAGCAGCTTGTGGCAGGGCTCGGATGAGCAGTTCTTC. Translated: CASSLWQGSDEQFF.

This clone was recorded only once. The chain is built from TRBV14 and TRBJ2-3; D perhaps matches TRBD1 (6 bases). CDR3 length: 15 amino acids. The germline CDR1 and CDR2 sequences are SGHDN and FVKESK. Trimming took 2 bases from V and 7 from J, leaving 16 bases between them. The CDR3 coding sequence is TGTGCCAGCAGCCAAACAGGGTCCGACGGAAATACGCAGTATTTT. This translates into CASSQTGSDGNTQYF.

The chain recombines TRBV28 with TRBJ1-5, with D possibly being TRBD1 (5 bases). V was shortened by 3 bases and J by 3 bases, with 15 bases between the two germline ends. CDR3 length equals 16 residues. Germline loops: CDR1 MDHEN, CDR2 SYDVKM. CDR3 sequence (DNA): TGTGCCAGCAGTTTTCAGCAGGGCAGGAACAATCAGCCCCAGCATTTT. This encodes CASSFQQGRNNQPQHF.

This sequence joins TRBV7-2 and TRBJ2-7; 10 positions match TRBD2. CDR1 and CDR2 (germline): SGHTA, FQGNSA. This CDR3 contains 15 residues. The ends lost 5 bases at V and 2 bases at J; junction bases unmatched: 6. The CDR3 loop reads CASSASSGSTYEQYF. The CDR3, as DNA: TGTGCCAGCAGCGCGTCTAGCGGGAGTACCTACGAGCAGTACTTC.

DNA for the CDR3: TGTGCCAGCAGTACATCGCGCAGGGTGAACTCCTACGAGCAGTACTTC. It codes for CASSTSRRVNSYEQYF. The gene calls are TRBV28 and TRBJ2-7; possible D gene TRBD1, 5 bases. V lost 5 bases and J lost 0, with 17 bases in between. There are 16 residues in the CDR3. CDR1 and CDR2 (germline): MDHEN, SYDVKM.

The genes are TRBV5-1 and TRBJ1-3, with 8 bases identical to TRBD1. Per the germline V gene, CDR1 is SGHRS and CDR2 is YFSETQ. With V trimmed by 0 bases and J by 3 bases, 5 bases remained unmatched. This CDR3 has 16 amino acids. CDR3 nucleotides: TGCGCCAGCAGCTTGGCGCTCGGACAGGGTGGAAACACCATATATTTT. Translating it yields CASSLALGQGGNTIYF. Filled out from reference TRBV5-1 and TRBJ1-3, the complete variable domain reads KAGVTQTPRYLIKTRGQQVTLSCSPISGHRSVSWYQQTPGQGLQFLFEYFSETQRNKGNFPGRFSGRQFSNSRSEMNVSTLELGDSALYLCASSLALGQGGNTIYFGEGSWLTVV.

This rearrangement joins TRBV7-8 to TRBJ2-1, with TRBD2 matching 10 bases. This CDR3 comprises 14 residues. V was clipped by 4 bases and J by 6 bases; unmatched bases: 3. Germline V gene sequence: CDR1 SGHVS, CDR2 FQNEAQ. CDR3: CASSSSGSSNEQFF. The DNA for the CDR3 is TGTGCCAGCAGCTCTAGCGGGAGTTCCAATGAGCAGTTCTTC.